The text below deals with one T cell receptor (beta chain). The CDR3 loop spans 15 amino acids. Trimming pared 0 bases from V and 2 bases from J, leaving 10 bases between. Germline-derived CDR1 and CDR2 are SGDLS and YYNGEE. The data were obtained in a study of radiation and T cells in renal cell carcinoma. Profiling relied on immunoSEQ multiplex PCR, and the TCRdb table lists in-frame clones only, not all of them. The table includes roughly 100,000 clones, roughly 90% detected once. Time point here: baseline pretreatment blood. Noted treatment: 15 Gy SBRT to primary tumor, nephrectomy 4 weeks later. V gene TRBV9 combines with J gene TRBJ2-3; perhaps TRBD2 as D (6 bases). The sequence was obtained from a man in his forties or fifties with renal cell carcinoma. Sequences were derived from blood, sampled from a patient whose treatment included radiotherapy and nephrectomy. CDR3 nucleotides: TGTGCCAGCAGCGTAGTCGGGGGATACACAGATACGCAGTATTTT. Encoded protein: CASSVVGGYTDTQYF. Full variable domain (remainder filled in from reference TRBV9 and TRBJ2-3): DSGVTQTPKHLITATGQRVTLRCSPRSGDLSVYWYQQSLDQGLQFLIQYYNGEERAKGNILERFSAQQFPDLHSELNLSSLELGDSALYFCASSVVGGYTDTQYFGPGTRLTVL.